This TCR beta chain came from a study of blood T cells in healthy people across ages. Combining a sample-barcoded 5' primer with a J-beta primer mix, a second PCR ran for roughly 6 to 12 cycles. The template-switch adaptor was a 5' adaptor with 12 random nucleotides. It tagged each cDNA molecule. TCRdb itself ran the 5' RACE reads through MiXCR, one entry per CDR3 protein. This repertoire shows 750,000 to 850,000 distinct CDR3 sequences, approximately 25% found once; its top ten account for roughly 3.8%. This clonotype has ten or more counts. Germline V lookup: CDR1 SNHLY, CDR2 FYNNEI. V lost 4 bases to trimming and J lost 0 bases, with 6 bases between them. This CDR3 contains 13 residues. This same sample was also part of a study on T cells of mothers and their children. That study adds: Three healthy Caucasian mothers served as donors, and their six children did as well. All extracted RNA went into cDNA synthesis, approximately 1.5 ug per 15 ul. The second PCR used the M1S primer, and this primer added sample barcodes and 2-4 random nucleotides.

The receptor comes from a boy between 10 and 17 years old in good health. The sequencing sample was made of blood. J is TRBJ2-5 and V is TRBV2, with no clear D. In DNA, the CDR3 is TGTGCCAGCAGTGTTGGGTACCAAGAGACCCAGTACTTC. This encodes CASSVGYQETQYF.